These 2 T cell receptor beta chains share one sample of origin, sequenced in a study of early T cells in non-severe SARS-CoV-2 infection. MiXCR, run by TCRdb on the 5' RACE reads, gives a single entry per CDR3 protein. This table has roughly 55,000 distinct CDR3 sequences, around 10% appearing once. The specimen was whole blood. The receptors originated from an adult who was a healthcare worker with PCR-confirmed SARS-CoV-2 infection or an uninfected control (not recorded which).

At least ten counts were recorded for this clonotype. This rearrangement joins TRBV10-2 to TRBJ1-1; TRBD1 is a possible D gene (5 bases). V shed 7 bases and J shed 4 bases, with 19 bases lying between them. This CDR3 spans 15 amino acids. From germline, CDR1 is WSHSY and CDR2 SAAADI. The CDR3 loop is CASKGGRTGGTEAFF. In DNA form, the CDR3 reads TGCGCCAGCAAGGGAGGACGGACGGGGGGCACTGAAGCTTTCTTT.

This sequence joins TRBV4-1 and TRBJ1-3; 7 bases match TRBD1. This CDR3 comprises 16 residues. V shed 1 base, J shed 3 bases, and the junction held 6 bases outside the gene matches. Germline CDR1 MGHRA, CDR2 YSYEKL. In nucleotides, the CDR3 is TGCGCCAGCAGCCAAGTGGGACAGTCAGTTGGAAACACCATATATTTT. Translated, it gives CASSQVGQSVGNTIYF.